This T cell receptor beta chain was recorded in a study of T cell changes during pregnancy in multiple sclerosis (dated by TCRdb to the late 2010s). A note on the overall study: The study looked at changes in the T cell repertoire across pregnancy in women with multiple sclerosis.

Concerning this clone: No cognate antigen has been identified for it. There are no base qualities to consult, and no much larger clone falls within one base.

V is cut by 2 bases and J by 1 base, and the space between the germline ends is 6 bases. The CDR3 holds 14 amino acids from the cysteine to the phenylalanine. Here the CDR3 DNA is all that survives: 42 bases in frame from base 1. Looking up the germline V gene yields CDR1 MNHNS and CDR2 SASEGT. Preparation of the library involved the immunoSEQ multiplex PCR assay. TCRdb re-hosts the immuneACCESS table, in-frame sequences only. Its copies lack some clones; in the studies checked, an unresolved V gene accounts for under half of them, and the cause for the rest is not known. In all, the sample holds around 50,000 clones, and around 89% of those were seen once. 8% to 9.5% of the sample belongs to the ten largest clones.

The sample in question was CD8+ T cells from peripheral blood mononuclear cells, obtained in the second trimester of pregnancy. The clonotype originates from a female donor with multiple sclerosis, enrolled in a pregnancy study. The V and J genes are TRBV6-1 and TRBJ1-3, with the identity of the D gene unclear. The DNA sequence reads TGTGCCAGCAGTGAATCCGTATCTGGAAACACCATATATTTT. It translates as CASSESVSGNTIYF.